These 14 T cell receptor beta chains share one sample of origin, sequenced in a study of T cell responses to AZD1222 COVID-19 vaccine. Profiled with immunoSEQ multiplex PCR; TCRdb holds only in-frame clones, not every one. The sample comprises some 96,000 clones, roughly 89% of which are singletons, and 2.4% rests with the top ten. The input for sequencing was peripheral blood, taken on day 0 of AZD1222 vaccination. The receptors here all came from an adult in good health.

The J gene is TRBJ2-7, the V gene TRBV5-1; 9 nucleotides align to TRBD1. V shed 0 bases, J shed 5 bases, and the junction held 12 bases outside the gene matches. Germline assignment: CDR1 SGHRS and CDR2 YFSETQ. The CDR3 is 17 amino acids. The CDR3 nucleotides are TGCGCCAGCAGCTTGGGCCGAGGGACAGGGTCGATGGACGAGCAGTACTTC. Translation: CASSLGRGTGSMDEQYF.

CDR3 amino acids: CASSQEGAGNTIYF. For the CDR3, the DNA is TGCGCCAGCAGCCAAGAAGGGGCTGGAAACACCATATATTTT. V gene TRBV4-3 combines with J gene TRBJ1-3; weak D call: TRBD1 (5 bases). Germline values: CDR1 LGHNA, CDR2 YSLEER. The V gene lost 0 bases and the J gene lost 2 bases, with 5 bases spanning the gap. The CDR3 loop spans 14 amino acids.

V gene TRBV3-1 (or the pseudogene TRBV3-2) combines with J gene TRBJ2-3, with 11 bases that match TRBD2. Germline V lookup: CDR1 LGHDT, CDR2 YNNKEL (reference sequence). Trimming at V came to 1 base and at J to 6 bases, leaving 6 bases not matched to a gene. This CDR3 spans 16 amino acids. The DNA for the CDR3 is TGTGCCAGCAGCCAAGCACTAGCGGGAGAGTCCGATACGCAGTATTTT. Protein: CASSQALAGESDTQYF.

This chain links TRBV7-9 with TRBJ2-1, with unresolved D. The CDR3 runs to 11 residues. The V gene's germline CDR1 is SEHNR and CDR2 FQNEAQ (reference sequence). Trimming removed 1 base at V and 8 bases at J, with 3 bases between. CDR3 nucleotides: TGTGCCAGCAGCTTAGTCCATGAGCAGTTCTTC. Protein sequence: CASSLVHEQFF.

The chain uses TRBV5-1 and TRBJ1-6; 8 bases are a match to TRBD1. CDR1 is SGHRS, CDR2 YFSETQ, per germline. After removal of 3 bases from V and 7 bases from J, the junction contained 6 bases not matched to a gene. The CDR3 has 15 amino acids. The CDR3 sequence is CASSSGDRRNSPLHF. The CDR3 DNA follows: TGCGCCAGCAGCTCCGGGGACAGGCGGAATTCACCCCTCCACTTT.

The chain carries TRBV6-2 or TRBV6-3 and TRBJ1-5, with a tentative D call TRBD1 (6 bases). Deletions cut 3 bases from V and 2 bases from J, with 14 bases between. Germline V gene sequence: CDR1 MNHEY, CDR2 SVGEGT. This CDR3 has 16 residues. The CDR3, as DNA: TGTGCCAGCAGTTATTCCTGGGGGCTTGGCAATCAGCCCCAGCATTTT. The encoded protein is CASSYSWGLGNQPQHF.

This clone appeared once. As DNA, the CDR3 is TGCGCCAGCAGCTTGGATTCAGGTGGGACTGAAGCTTTCTTT. Protein: CASSLDSGGTEAFF. The V and J genes are TRBV5-1 and TRBJ1-1, with D hard to call. V was shortened by 0 bases and J by 5 bases, with 11 bases between the two germline ends. The CDR3 is 14 residues long. The germline V gene has CDR1 SGHRS and CDR2 YFSETQ.

The DNA for the CDR3 is TGTGCCAGCAGTTTAGGGGGAATACCCCTCCACTTT. Translating gives CASSLGGIPLHF. The chain employs TRBV12-3 or TRBV12-4 and TRBJ1-6; D is unclear. The CDR3 extends over 12 amino acids. V lost 1 base and J 12 bases, leaving 7 bases between the germline ends.

This clone was picked up one time. This sequence joins TRBV16 and TRBJ2-2, with 8 bases fitting TRBD1. Germline assignment: CDR1 KGHSY and CDR2 FQNENV. The V gene end was trimmed by 3 bases and the J gene end by 0 bases; junction bases not matched to a gene: 3. The CDR3 is made up of 16 amino acids. The CDR3 loop reads CASSQDRATNTGELFF. The DNA for the CDR3 is TGTGCCAGCAGCCAGGACAGGGCTACGAACACCGGGGAGCTGTTTTTT.

This clone was observed once. The CDR3 bases are TGTGCCAGCACCAGAGAAGGGGGTCAGAATGGCTACACCTTC. Protein product: CASTREGGQNGYTF. The rearrangement uses TRBV6-4 and TRBJ1-2; D may be TRBD1 (6 bases). This CDR3 has 14 residues. Germline V gene sequence: CDR1 MRHNA, CDR2 SNTAGT. V lost 7 bases to trimming and J lost 6 bases, with 18 bases between them.

CDR3 DNA sequence: TGTGCCAGCAGCTTAGTCTCATCGAACACTGAAGCTTTCTTT. Protein: CASSLVSSNTEAFF. The gene calls are TRBV11-2 and TRBJ1-1; D unresolved. Trimming took off 1 base at V and 1 base at J, with 7 bases between the two ends. The CDR3 covers 14 residues. Germline CDR1 is SGHAT and CDR2 is FQNNGV.

This chain connects TRBV6-2 or TRBV6-3 to TRBJ2-3; D perhaps matches TRBD2 (5 bases). The V gene lost 0 bases and the J gene lost 8 bases, with 12 bases spanning the gap. The germline V gene has CDR1 MNHEY and CDR2 SVGEGT. CDR3 length equals 14 residues. This CDR3 reads CASSYSGSAGTQYF. CDR3 coding DNA: TGTGCCAGCAGTTACTCTGGTAGCGCGGGTACGCAGTATTTT.

The rearrangement links TRBV29-1 to TRBJ2-3; 10 nucleotides match TRBD2. CDR3 length: 16 amino acids. From germline, CDR1 is SQVTM and CDR2 ANQGSEA. V lost 1 base and J lost 0; bases outside the gene matches: 4. The CDR3 DNA reads TGCAGCGTTGAAGGACTGACTAGCGGGAGCACAGATACGCAGTATTTT. This encodes CSVEGLTSGSTDTQYF.

The genes are TRBV6-1 and TRBJ2-2; D is unresolved. The CDR3 covers 14 residues. Germline lookup yields CDR1 MNHNS and CDR2 SASEGT. Trimming took 3 bases from V and 3 from J, leaving 8 bases between them. The CDR3 loop is CASSDGSHTGELFF. The CDR3 nucleotides read TGTGCCAGCAGTGATGGTAGCCACACCGGGGAGCTGTTTTTT.